This T cell receptor beta chain emerged from a study of T cell repertoires in ileal Crohn's disease (dated by TCRdb to between 2018 and 2021). About the full investigation: At the time of surgery, roughly a third of patients were active smokers, and the median duration of disease was approximately eight years. Roughly half of the patients were given postoperative therapy, with about a dozen receiving thiopurines and about 19 receiving anti-TNF agents. Surgery was performed for a complication in all patients, with stricturing disease in 61% and penetrating disease in approximately 39%. The study sequenced 171 mucosal samples from some 62 patients, taken at several locations on the surgical specimen and at postoperative endoscopy. A prospective multicentre cohort supplied the roughly 57 Crohn's disease patients whose TCR repertoires were analysed. Endoscopic postoperative recurrence was defined by a Rutgeerts score above i0. The study was conducted in parallel with a multicentre cohort built to find predictors of early endoscopic recurrence after ileocolonic resection.

The CDR3 has 16 amino acids, counting the end cysteine and phenylalanine. Only the CDR3 portion is preserved as DNA: 48 bases, with reading frame beginning at the first base. V is cut by 6 bases and J by 7 bases, and the space between the germline ends is 23 bases. The germline V gene (reference sequence) provides CDR1 MNHEY and CDR2 SMNVEV. In the case of this clone: The clone's antigen remains unknown. Qualities for individual bases were not recorded, and no much larger clone is one base off.

Broader findings and caveats from the paper: Mucosal CD4 and CD8 T cells were sorted and sequenced only in a subgroup of patients, the size of which was not stated. Compared with CD4 T cells, sorted CD8 T cells held more high-frequency clones, which suggests that the mucosal expansions were mostly CD8. Patients who were active smokers at surgery had a significantly higher proportion of clonal expansions than non-smokers (around 24% vs 18%, p=0.02). Endoscopic recurrence was found to be associated with higher high-frequency clone percentages at surgery, and recurrence was observed in all patients with clonality above 26.8% (18/57).

Adults with ileal or ileocolonic Crohn's disease for whom ileocolonic resection was indicated were considered eligible. Whole ileal mucosal biopsies were kept frozen at -80 degrees C prior to DNA extraction. Genomic DNA was isolated from frozen whole biopsies using a TRizol-based method, and the DNA was quantified with a NanoDrop 2000 spectrophotometer. For commercial TCRB immunosequencing, about 500 nanograms of biopsy DNA were submitted for each sample. Adaptive Biotechnology amplified CDR3 regions from genomic DNA with a two-step multiplex PCR that controlled for amplification bias. The first PCR used primers for every V and J gene segment; the second PCR added barcodes and Illumina adapters. CDR3 libraries were sequenced using an Illumina instrument. The published analysis was carried out like this. The analysis drew on both the pipelines supplied by the vendor and custom analysis of the raw data in R/Bioconductor running R version 3.3.0. Clonality, ranging from 0 to 1, was calculated as the inverse of the normalised Shannon entropy of all productive clones. High-frequency clones were defined as the share of the repertoire occupied by the top 100 clones, with only clones passing a 95% confidence test being retained. The Simpson index measured repertoire diversity, and the Morisita-Horn index measured overlap between samples. The table was pulled from immuneACCESS by TCRdb, which kept in-frame rearrangements only. Such tables lose some clones; where checked, under half of the loss comes from unresolved V genes, and the rest has no known cause. The V and J calls and clone size come from that table; D and trimming were worked out from the DNA. Across this sample there are 13,000 or so clones, with nearly 90% seen only once. The ten largest account for 3% to 4.5% of the sample.

The receptor chain draws on TRBV27 and TRBJ2-3; a tentative D call is TRBD2 (6 bases match). The sample was ileal tissue. The source is an adult with Crohn's disease. The CDR3 sequence is CASSPFEGGGANTQYF. The sequenced DNA is TGTGCCAGCAGCCCCTTCGAGGGAGGAGGGGCCAATACGCAGTATTTT.